Here is one T cell receptor (beta chain) with its context. This sample is part of a study of blood T cell repertoires in COVID-19. The V and J ends lost 7 bases and 5 bases, in that order; junction bases with no gene match: 6. The CDR3 runs to 13 residues. Germline CDR1 and CDR2: MNHEY and SMNVEV (reference sequence). The data were produced by immunoSEQ multiplex PCR, yet TCRdb's version contains in-frame clones alone and is incomplete. The sample lists approximately 200,000 clones; 75% to 90% were seen once. The receptor comes from a woman in her 30s who had been exposed to COVID-19. Sequenced material: PBMCs or T cells enriched from blood (not recorded which). The chain links TRBV27 to TRBJ2-3; 7 positions match TRBD1. The CDR3 DNA reads as TGTGCCAGCATAGGGGGCTGGGGAGATACGCAGTATTTT. Its protein is CASIGGWGDTQYF.